The entry below describes one TCR beta chain. The junction had 10 bases not matched to a gene; V was cut back by 9 bases and J by 3 bases. Germline values: CDR1 MNHEY, CDR2 SVGAGI. This CDR3 has 15 residues. This entry belongs to a study of blood T cell repertoires in COVID-19. At the level of the study: Acute and convalescent COVID-19 specimens originated in the United States, Italy and Spain. In each case, the material was cDNA or gDNA derived from T cells, B-cell-depleted T cells, or PBMCs.

Source study methods: The authors estimated nucleated cell counts from reference gene primer amplification. Generated by immunoSEQ multiplex PCR, the TCRdb table keeps only in-frame clones and is missing some. That table gives V, J and clone size, and the DNA gave D and trimming. The data show a few hundred thousand clones, with 85% seen just once and around 7.2% held by the top ten. The chain uses TRBV6-5 and TRBJ2-2; 7 bases align to TRBD2. Specimen: peripheral blood. This receptor was taken from a human donor in a cohort sampled during active COVID-19. This chain's CDR3 is CASTRLARYTGELFF. The CDR3 nucleotides are TGTGCCAGTACTCGACTAGCAAGGTACACCGGGGAGCTGTTTTTT.